This TCR delta chain appears in the sequencing data of a study of γδ T cells in repeated Plasmodium falciparum infection. Study background: Four controlled malaria infections with P. falciparum NF54 spanned about 600 days.

Trimming removed 5 bases from V and 5 bases from J, with 37 bases in between. The CDR3 extends over 21 amino acids. From germline, CDR1 is TSESDYY and CDR2 QEAYKQQN. Vgamma9/Vdelta2+ and Vdelta2-negative gammadelta T cells were flow-sorted from PBMC for bulk sequencing. This clone has more than one count but fewer than ten. TCRdb's protein, taken from a much larger clone, differs from this DNA's translation at residues 5 and 16, likely owing to a read error; the protein displayed comes from the DNA. TCRdb called clones anew from the multiplex PCR reads with CATT. The sample has 45,000 to 60,000 delta-chain clones; 1.9% are singletons.

Material: gamma-delta T cells from blood. This clonotype was sampled from a pool of human donors (malaria-infected and uninfected, not separated). The V and J genes are TRAV38-2/DV8 and TRDJ1; D is possibly TRDD3 (7 bases). TCRdb leaves out the J gene; it was filled in here by matching the DNA to germline. CDR3 in amino acids: CAYSFPLILPLGDLLVDKLIF. Written as DNA, the CDR3 is TGTGCTTATAGCTTTCCCCTCATCCTTCCCTTGGGGGACCTACTGGTAGATAAACTCATCTTT.